This entry features one T cell receptor (beta chain) sequence. V shed 6 bases and J 2 bases; nucleotides not matched to a gene: 3. The germline gives CDR1 MNHEY, CDR2 SVGAGI. The CDR3 is made up of 13 amino acids. The sample belongs to a study of shared clonotypes between healthy human individuals. In the CD4+ fraction, cells were divided into CD45RA+ naive and CD45RA-negative memory subsets. Profiling relied on immunoSEQ multiplex PCR, and the TCRdb table lists in-frame clones only, not all of them. The sample includes approximately 2.3 million clones, 93% of them seen just once. The sample consisted of naive CD4+ T cells from PBMCs. Subset here: CD45RA+ positively selected. The chain uses TRBV6-5 and TRBJ1-2, with TRBD1 matching over 7 bases. This TCR came from a man aged 18 to 29 in good health. Some clones in this sample may be carry-over from other donors' samples. DNA for the CDR3: TGTGCCAGCAGGGCGGACAGGAACTATGGCTACACCTTC. It encodes CASRADRNYGYTF.